This T cell receptor beta chain was sequenced for a study of cytomegalovirus exposure and HLA in healthy donors. Points from the study as a whole: Trimming of TCR beta V- and J-genes showed a link, identified in a later analysis, to a missense DCLRE1C variant. Presence/absence analyses supposed approximately even sequencing depth among donors.

In this sample, this clone turned up once. Its antigen is unidentified. The PCR employed 60 Vbeta primers together with 13 Jbeta primers. The protocol was immunoSEQ multiplex PCR, while the TCRdb copy is restricted to in-frame clones and leaves out a portion. The sample carries about 160,000 clones, roughly 79% recorded once. Germline V gene lookup returns CDR1 MNHNY and CDR2 SVGAGI (reference sequence). V was trimmed by 2 bases and J by 6 bases, leaving 11 bases between them. This CDR3 has 14 amino acids. The clonotype was recovered from a woman aged 45 to 65 in good health and CMV-seronegative. Sequencing was done on a sample of PBMCs. V usage is TRBV6-6 and J usage is TRBJ1-5; D is ambiguous. CDR3 bases: TGTGCCAGCAGTTACAGGGAGTCGTCTCAGCCCCAGCATTTT. Its translation: CASSYRESSQPQHF.